The 13 T cell receptor beta chains reported below all come from one sample, sequenced in a study of OX40 agonist ivuxolimab in advanced cancers. Clones were sequenced by immunoSEQ multiplex PCR, and TCRdb holds only the in-frame ones, with some missing. The sample includes just over 35,000 clones, 76% seen only once; the top ten take roughly 25%. Sequencing used CD4+ or CD8+ T cells sorted from blood, obtained in a trial of the OX40 agonist ivuxolimab. The receptors shown here come from an adult with an advanced solid tumor such as melanoma, head and neck, liver or kidney cancer.

The CDR3 loop reads CASSIRGGREDTQYF. CDR3 bases: TGTGCCAGCAGCATTCGGGGGGGCCGTGAAGATACGCAGTATTTT. J is TRBJ2-3 and V is TRBV19, with 8 bases lining up with TRBD2. Germline CDR1 and CDR2: LNHDA and SQIVND (reference sequence). J gave up 5 bases and V 9 bases, and 13 bases lay outside the gene matches. This CDR3 is 15 amino acids long. The variable domain in full, completed from reference TRBV19 and TRBJ2-3, reads DGGITQSPKYLFRKEGQNVTLSCEQNLNHDAMYWYRQDPGQGLRLIYYSQIVNDFQKGDIAEGYSVSREKKESFPLTVTSAQKNPTAFYLCASSIRGGREDTQYFGPGTRLTVL.

The chain carries TRBV7-8 and TRBJ2-3; TRBD2 matches 9 bases. Trimming took 3 bases from V and 5 from J; bases not matched to a gene: 9. The germline CDR1 and CDR2 sequences are SGHVS and FQNEAQ. This CDR3 has 16 residues. The CDR3 coding sequence is TGTGCCAGCAGCTTGGCGGCGGGGGGGCCAGGAGATACGCAGTATTTT. Translated, it gives CASSLAAGGPGDTQYF.

This chain joins TRBV25-1 and TRBJ2-3; D possibly corresponds to TRBD1 (6 bases). Germline V gives CDR1 MGHDK, CDR2 SYGVNS. The CDR3 totals 14 residues. The V end lost 9 bases, the J end lost 3 bases, and 16 bases lay between the germline ends. The CDR3 DNA reads TGTGCCAGACCCCCGGGACAAGGGACAGATACGCAGTATTTT. It translates to CARPPGQGTDTQYF.

The chain couples TRBV18 to TRBJ2-2, with D unclear. Trimming cost V 0 bases and J 4 bases, with 6 bases left between them. This CDR3 has 14 residues. Germline assignment: CDR1 KGHSH and CDR2 LQKENI. Written as DNA, the CDR3 is TGTGCCAGCTCACCACCGCAGGTCACCGGGGAGCTGTTTTTT. Its protein is CASSPPQVTGELFF.

The chain recombines TRBV6-6 with TRBJ2-3; 10 bases agree with TRBD2. Germline CDR1 and CDR2: MNHNY and SVGAGI (reference sequence). V was clipped by 6 bases and J by 3 bases; unmatched bases: 6. The CDR3 loop spans 15 amino acids. CDR3 protein: CASRLAGGWTDTQYF. The CDR3 nucleotides read TGTGCCAGCAGGTTAGCGGGGGGTTGGACAGATACGCAGTATTTT.

This rearrangement joins TRBV7-9 to TRBJ1-2; D unresolved. Trimming shortened V by 8 bases and J by 4 bases, and 8 bases separated the two germline ends. The germline CDR1 and CDR2 sequences are SEHNR and FQNEAQ (reference sequence). CDR3 length equals 11 residues. The CDR3 sequence is CASGEGYGYTF. Here the CDR3 DNA reads TGTGCCAGCGGGGAGGGCTATGGCTACACCTTC.

This clone was picked up a small number of times. V is TRBV28 and J is TRBJ1-2, with a weak D call TRBD1 (5 bases). Trimming stripped 5 bases from V and 5 bases from J, with 12 bases between. CDR1 and CDR2 (germline): MDHEN, SYDVKM. There are 13 residues in the CDR3. DNA for the CDR3: TGTGCCAGCAGTCCCGACAGCCCTTATGGCTACACCTTC. Protein sequence: CASSPDSPYGYTF.

Ten or more counts support this clone. This chain connects TRBV7-3 to TRBJ1-3; no clear D gene. The V gene's germline CDR1 is SGHTA and CDR2 FQGTGA. Trimming pared 0 bases from V and 0 bases from J, leaving 6 bases between. This CDR3 is built from 15 residues. CDR3 residues: CASSLTTYSGNTIYF. The CDR3 DNA sequence: TGTGCCAGCAGCTTAACCACTTACTCTGGAAACACCATATATTTT.

This chain connects TRBV6-5 to TRBJ2-3; 8 bases are a match to TRBD2. The CDR3 is made up of 15 amino acids. With V trimmed by 6 bases and J by 1 base, 6 bases remained unmatched. From germline, CDR1 is MNHEY and CDR2 SVGAGI. This chain's CDR3 is CASSPGRGGTDTQYF. CDR3 nucleotides: TGTGCCAGCAGCCCAGGGCGGGGGGGCACAGATACGCAGTATTTT.

The rearrangement joins TRBV5-4 to TRBJ1-1; tentative D call: TRBD1 (5 bases). V gave up 0 bases and J gave up 1 base, with 13 bases separating them. CDR1 is SGHNT and CDR2 is YYREEE in the germline V gene (reference sequence). There are 16 residues in the CDR3. Written as DNA, the CDR3 is TGTGCCAGCAGCTTGGGAAGCGGCAGGGCGAACACTGAAGCTTTCTTT. This gives the protein CASSLGSGRANTEAFF.

The rearrangement joins TRBV5-6 to TRBJ1-1; D uncertain. V lost 0 bases to trimming and J lost 5 bases, with 14 bases between them. This CDR3 region has 15 residues. Germline CDR1 and CDR2: SGHDT and YYEEEE. This chain's CDR3 is CASSLARGRSTEAFF. The DNA of the CDR3 is TGTGCCAGCAGCTTGGCCCGCGGGCGAAGTACTGAAGCTTTCTTT.

V is TRBV19 and J is TRBJ1-2; the match to TRBD1 covers 7 bases. V gave up 7 bases and J gave up 1 base; unmatched junction bases: 3. CDR3 length: 13 residues. Looked up from germline, CDR1 is LNHDA and CDR2 is SQIVND (reference sequence). The CDR3 nucleotides are TGTGCCAGTAAGGGGACAGATAACTATGGCTACACCTTC. Protein sequence: CASKGTDNYGYTF.

This chain joins TRBV27 and TRBJ1-1; D is possibly TRBD1 (5 bases). The CDR3 sequence is 17 residues long. CDR1 is MNHEY and CDR2 is SMNVEV in the germline V gene (reference sequence). Between the trimmed V and J ends, which lost 6 bases and 4 bases, there was a span of 24 bases. For the CDR3, the DNA is TGTGCCAGCAGAAGCCTTGGGGCAGGTGGGTTGGGCACTGAAGCTTTCTTT. Encoded protein: CASRSLGAGGLGTEAFF.